A single sample is the source of the 15 T cell receptor beta chains below, sequenced in a study of post-analysis software for immune sequencing data. Regarding the study as a whole: TRBV5-6, TRBV5-1 and TRBV20-1 belonged to a set of roughly five TRBV segments that were more frequent in patients than controls.

Every TCR beta cDNA library bore unique molecular identifiers. TCRdb called the PCR reads again in MiXCR, with one record for every CDR3 protein. The sample carries roughly 540,000 distinct CDR3 sequences, 34% recorded once. These receptors lack a known antigen. Sequenced sample: blood. The receptor set was obtained from a girl aged 2-17 years with multiple sclerosis.

The chain combines TRBV7-2 with TRBJ2-7; the D call may be TRBD1 or TRBD2 (6 bases each). The CDR3 loop spans 13 amino acids. The germline gives CDR1 SGHTA, CDR2 FQGNSA. Trimming left V 6 bases short and J 3 bases short, with 12 bases between. The CDR3, as DNA: TGTGCCAGCAGTGGGGGGCAGATCTACGAGCAGTACTTC. The encoded protein is CASSGGQIYEQYF.

V is TRBV3-1 and J is TRBJ1-1; 7 positions agree with TRBD1. This CDR3 spans 14 amino acids. The V segment lost 3 bases and the J segment 6 bases; nucleotides outside the gene matches: 7. Germline V gene sequence: CDR1 LGHDT, CDR2 YNNKEL (reference sequence). The chain's CDR3 is CASSHGGQVAEAFF. The CDR3 DNA is TGTGCCAGCAGCCACGGAGGACAGGTCGCTGAAGCTTTCTTT. Variable domain in full (rest from reference TRBV3-1 and TRBJ1-1): DTAVSQTPKYLVTQMGNDKSIKCEQNLGHDTMYWYKQDSKKFLKIMFSYNNKELIINETVPNRFSPKSPDKAHLNLHINSLELGDSAVYFCASSHGGQVAEAFFGQGTRLTVV.

This chain joins TRBV20-1 and TRBJ2-3; no clear D gene. This CDR3 spans 13 amino acids. Germline values: CDR1 DFQATT, CDR2 SNEGSKA (reference sequence). The V gene lost 6 bases and the J gene lost 4 bases, with 14 bases spanning the gap. The DNA of the CDR3 is TGCAGTGCCACGGATCGTTCGGCAGATACGCAGTATTTT. It is translated as CSATDRSADTQYF.

The chain has TRBV20-1 and TRBJ2-3; 13 bases are a match to TRBD2. CDR3 length equals 17 residues. In germline, CDR1 is DFQATT, CDR2 SNEGSKA (reference sequence). Trimming at V came to 0 bases and at J to 4 bases, leaving 7 bases not matched to a gene. CDR3 nucleotide sequence: TGCAGTGCTAGAGATACTAGCGGGGGGGCGGGGTCAGATACGCAGTATTTT. This codes for CSARDTSGGAGSDTQYF.

The rearrangement links TRBV15 to TRBJ1-2; maybe TRBD1 (5 bases). V was trimmed by 0 bases and J by 8 bases, leaving 13 bases between them. The CDR3 spans 14 residues. Germline values: CDR1 LNHNV, CDR2 YYDKDF (reference sequence). In nucleotides, the CDR3 is TGTGCCACCAGCAGAGATCAGGGTCGAGGAGGCTACACCTTC. This sequence encodes CATSRDQGRGGYTF.

This clonotype rates as large. The chain is built from TRBV11-2 and TRBJ2-7, with D perhaps matching TRBD1 (6 bases). Trimming cost V 6 bases and J 4 bases, with 19 bases left between them. CDR1 and CDR2 from the germline V gene are SGHAT and FQNNGV. The CDR3 sequence is 15 residues long. CDR3 nucleotides: TGTGCCAGCAGTTTTCAGGGGCCCTTAGGGTACGAGCAGTACTTC. It specifies CASSFQGPLGYEQYF.

This clonotype was seen a handful of times. V gene TRBV5-6 combines with J gene TRBJ1-4, with TRBD1 as a possible D gene (5 bases). V shed 2 bases and J shed 0 bases, with 11 bases lying between them. The germline V gene encodes CDR1 SGHDT and CDR2 YYEEEE. The CDR3 totals 16 residues. The CDR3 loop is CASSFRDSATNEKLFF. The CDR3 region has the DNA TGTGCCAGCAGCTTCCGGGACTCTGCAACTAATGAAAAACTGTTTTTT.

This clonotype was seen a single time. As DNA, the CDR3 is TGTGCCAGCTCACCCAGGGACGGGGGCCGTAATTCACCCCTCCACTTT. This gives the protein CASSPRDGGRNSPLHF. The chain recombines TRBV18 with TRBJ1-6; possible D gene TRBD1, 6 bases. The CDR3 sequence is 16 residues long. The germline gives CDR1 KGHSH, CDR2 LQKENI. V was pared by 3 bases and J by 6 bases, with 15 bases between.

The chain employs TRBV29-1 and TRBJ1-5, with 7 bases matching TRBD1. Germline lookup yields CDR1 SQVTM and CDR2 ANQGSEA. The CDR3 loop spans 13 amino acids. The J segment lost 0 bases and the V segment lost 7 bases, leaving 3 bases of the junction unmatched. This CDR3 reads CSARDSSNQPQHF. The DNA for the CDR3 is TGCAGCGCACGGGACAGTAGCAATCAGCCCCAGCATTTT.

The chain combines TRBV27 with TRBJ2-1, with 8 bases matching TRBD1. The V segment lost 6 bases and the J segment 8 bases; nucleotides outside the gene matches: 12. Germline CDR1 reads MNHEY; CDR2 reads SMNVEV (reference sequence). The CDR3 is 15 amino acids. The CDR3 loop reads CASRSQGAGIYEQFF. CDR3 DNA sequence: TGTGCCAGCAGGTCCCAGGGGGCGGGGATCTATGAGCAGTTCTTC.

This clonotype was seen a single time. The junction departs from germline at one end; a sequencing error may be responsible. The chain carries TRBV5-5 and TRBJ2-3, with TRBD1 as a possible D gene (5 bases). This CDR3 is 15 amino acids long. Germline lookup yields CDR1 SGHKS and CDR2 YYEKEE (reference sequence). Written as DNA, the CDR3 is TGTGCCAGCAGCTTGGAGGCAGGGATTGCAGATACGCCGTATTTT. This translates into CASSLEAGIADTPYF.

This clonotype was counted between two and nine times. The rearrangement uses TRBV6-4 and TRBJ2-3; 11 bases map to TRBD2. CDR1 and CDR2 from the germline V gene are MRHNA and SNTAGT. CDR3 length equals 16 residues. Unmatched junction bases numbered 8, after V lost 4 bases and J lost 5 bases. CDR3 region: CASSANSGGALDTQYF. As DNA, the CDR3 is TGTGCCAGCAGTGCGAATAGCGGGGGGGCCTTAGATACGCAGTATTTT.

The chain joins TRBV4-2 to TRBJ2-3; 9 nucleotides match TRBD2. CDR3 size: 18 residues. J lost 4 bases, V lost 0 bases, and 11 bases had no gene match. Germline values: CDR1 LGHNA, CDR2 YNFKEQ. The CDR3 sequence: CASSQDQGGTSWADTQYF. The CDR3 DNA reads as TGTGCCAGCAGCCAAGATCAGGGTGGGACTAGCTGGGCAGATACGCAGTATTTT.

The chain combines TRBV4-1 with TRBJ2-1, with 11 bases aligning to TRBD2. The ends lost 4 bases at V and 9 bases at J; junction bases unmatched: 11. The CDR3 is 16 residues long. The V gene's germline CDR1 is MGHRA and CDR2 YSYEKL. The CDR3 spells CASSPPSSGGAGEQFF. The CDR3 nucleotides are TGCGCCAGCAGCCCCCCAAGTAGCGGGGGGGCGGGTGAGCAGTTCTTC.

The chain carries TRBV12-3 or TRBV12-4 and TRBJ1-3; D gene ambiguous. V was cut by 7 bases and J by 2 bases, with 12 bases left in between. The CDR3 loop spans 14 amino acids. The CDR3 DNA sequence: TGTGCCAGCAAGGAGGGCTCGGCTGGAAACACCATATATTTT. Translated, it gives CASKEGSAGNTIYF.